These 26 T cell receptor beta chains came from one sample sequenced in a study of CD8+ T cells in alopecia areata. Once RNA had been extracted, it was reverse transcribed into cDNA to act as the sequencing template. Only in-frame clones appear in the TCRdb table, and some are missing; sequencing was by immunoSEQ multiplex PCR. Seen here are over 50,000 clones, roughly half observed once, and the top ten hold about 18%. The sample here was CD8+ T cells sorted from blood, taken at week 0. These receptors all stem from a human donor with alopecia areata.

This clone appeared a few times. V and J are TRBV2 and TRBJ2-7; the D gene could be TRBD1 or TRBD2 (5 bases each). Germline lookup yields CDR1 SNHLY and CDR2 FYNNEI. V shed 4 bases and J shed 4 bases, with 14 bases lying between them. The length of the CDR3 is 14 residues. CDR3 DNA sequence: TGTGCCAGCAGTGTCATGAGGGGCACATACGAGCAGTACTTC. Amino acid sequence: CASSVMRGTYEQYF.

This sequence joins TRBV2 and TRBJ2-5, with 7 bases that match TRBD1. Germline V gene lookup returns CDR1 SNHLY and CDR2 FYNNEI. The CDR3 is 13 residues long. Trimming took 10 bases from V and 2 from J; bases not matched to a gene: 7. In DNA, the CDR3 is TGTGCCATCCGGACAGGAAATCAAGAGACCCAGTACTTC. Its protein product is CAIRTGNQETQYF. The full variable domain, completed using reference TRBV2 and TRBJ2-5, is EPEVTQTPSHQVTQMGQEVILRCVPISNHLYFYWYRQILGQKVEFLVSFYNNEISEKSEIFDDQFSVERPDGSNFTLKIRSTKLEDSAMYFCAIRTGNQETQYFGPGTRLLVL.

The genes are TRBV9 and TRBJ2-7; 9 nucleotides line up with TRBD2. V was clipped by 4 bases and J by 2 bases; unmatched bases: 10. Germline CDR1 and CDR2: SGDLS and YYNGEE. The CDR3 contains 16 residues. The CDR3 is CASSPTAASGTYEQYF. CDR3 DNA: TGTGCCAGCAGCCCGACCGCCGCTAGCGGGACCTACGAGCAGTACTTC. Full variable domain (remainder filled in from reference TRBV9 and TRBJ2-7): DSGVTQTPKHLITATGQRVTLRCSPRSGDLSVYWYQQSLDQGLQFLIQYYNGEERAKGNILERFSAQQFPDLHSELNLSSLELGDSALYFCASSPTAASGTYEQYFGPGTRLTVT.

The J gene is TRBJ2-7, the V gene TRBV18, with a tentative D call TRBD1 (5 bases). CDR1 is KGHSH, CDR2 LQKENI, per germline. Trimming left V 3 bases short and J 1 base short, with 10 bases between. The CDR3 consists of 14 residues. CDR3 sequence reads: CASSPKTDSYEQYF. DNA for the CDR3: TGTGCCAGCTCACCCAAGACAGATTCCTACGAGCAGTACTTC.

This clone showed up just a few times. The CDR3 loop is CASAGTDTQYF. CDR3 coding DNA: TGTGCCAGTGCGGGCACAGATACGCAGTATTTT. J is TRBJ2-3 and V is TRBV25-1, with no clear D. Deletions cut 9 bases from V and 1 base from J, with 5 bases between. Germline V CDR1 and CDR2: MGHDK, SYGVNS. The CDR3 length is 11 residues.

This clone was seen at least ten times. This sequence joins TRBV7-6 and TRBJ2-3; D may be TRBD2 (6 bases). Trimming took 0 bases from V and 6 from J, leaving 10 bases between them. There are 14 residues in the CDR3. The V gene's germline CDR1 is SGHVS and CDR2 FNYEAQ. CDR3 sequence reads: CASSLASGLDTQYF. CDR3 nucleotide sequence: TGTGCCAGCAGCTTAGCCAGCGGGCTTGATACGCAGTATTTT.

This clone was seen once. The gene calls are TRBV30 and TRBJ2-1, with 8 bases identical to TRBD2. The germline V gene encodes CDR1 GTSNPN and CDR2 SVGIG (reference sequence). The CDR3 loop spans 14 amino acids. V shed 0 bases, J shed 7 bases, and the junction held 5 bases outside the gene matches. In DNA, the CDR3 is TGTGCCTGGAGTGTAATAGCGGGACCAAATGAGCAGTTCTTC. It encodes CAWSVIAGPNEQFF. Supplemented by reference TRBV30 and TRBJ2-1, the full variable domain reads SQTIHQWPATLVQPVGSPLSLECTVEGTSNPNLYWYRQAAGRGLQLLFYSVGIGQISSEVPQNLSASRPQDRQFILSSKKLLLSDSGFYLCAWSVIAGPNEQFFGPGTRLTVL.

This chain joins TRBV5-1 and TRBJ2-3; 7 bases line up with TRBD1. Germline V gene sequence: CDR1 SGHRS, CDR2 YFSETQ. With 1 base clipped from V and 8 bases from J, the junction kept 1 base outside the gene matches. CDR3 size: 12 residues. CDR3 DNA sequence: TGCGCCAGCAGCTTGTCAGGGGGTACGCAGTATTTT. It encodes CASSLSGGTQYF.

This clone turned up a few times. This rearrangement joins TRBV14 to TRBJ2-7; D possibly corresponds to TRBD1 (6 bases). From germline, CDR1 is SGHDN and CDR2 FVKESK. The CDR3 length is 14 residues. Trimming cost V 2 bases and J 0 bases, with 8 bases left between them. CDR3: CASSQTGISYEQYF. CDR3 nucleotides: TGTGCCAGCAGCCAAACAGGGATCTCCTACGAGCAGTACTTC. Filled out from reference TRBV14 and TRBJ2-7, the complete variable domain reads EAGVTQFPSHSVIEKGQTVTLRCDPISGHDNLYWYRRVMGKEIKFLLHFVKESKQDESGMPNNRFLAERTGGTYSTLKVQPAELEDSGVYFCASSQTGISYEQYFGPGTRLTVT.

The chain is built from TRBV7-8 and TRBJ2-5; D is tentatively TRBD1 or TRBD2 (5 bases each). Germline V gene data show CDR1 as SGHVS and CDR2 as FQNEAQ. This CDR3 contains 15 residues. The V and J ends lost 5 bases and 4 bases respectively, with 17 bases between them. CDR3 sequence: CASSPGPGLGETQYF. CDR3 coding DNA: TGTGCCAGCAGCCCGGGACCGGGATTAGGAGAGACCCAGTACTTC.

A few counts support this clone. The chain combines TRBV6-5 with TRBJ2-2; D may match TRBD1 or TRBD2 (5 bases each). Germline V gene lookup returns CDR1 MNHEY and CDR2 SVGAGI. V was pared by 7 bases and J by 3 bases, with 15 bases between. The CDR3 is 15 residues long. The CDR3 spells CASIRGRGDTGELFF. As DNA, the CDR3 is TGTGCCAGCATTAGAGGCCGGGGCGACACCGGGGAGCTGTTTTTT.

The table lists this clone with a few counts. This chain connects TRBV7-2 to TRBJ2-1; 7 bases line up with TRBD2. The CDR3 is 19 residues long. Per germline, CDR1 SGHTA and CDR2 FQGNSA. V was clipped by 4 bases and J by 1 base; unmatched bases: 16. CDR3 nucleotide sequence: TGTGCCAGCAGCTCGCGCGGAGGGGTGGCGGGAGTGTCCTACAATGAGCAGTTCTTC. This gives the protein CASSSRGGVAGVSYNEQFF.

This clone was detected only a few times. This chain links TRBV11-2 with TRBJ2-3, with D perhaps matching TRBD1 (5 bases). Germline-derived CDR1 and CDR2 are SGHAT and FQNNGV. CDR3 size: 15 residues. Trimming stripped 4 bases from V and 6 bases from J, with 17 bases between. CDR3 sequence reads: CASSSSDTLQDTQYF. CDR3 nucleotides: TGTGCCAGCAGCTCTTCGGACACCCTGCAGGATACGCAGTATTTT.

The J gene is TRBJ2-2, the V gene TRBV29-1; possibly TRBD1 or TRBD2 for D (5 bases each). The V gene lost 1 base and the J gene lost 4 bases, with 13 bases spanning the gap. Germline loops: CDR1 SQVTM, CDR2 ANQGSEA. The CDR3 is 15 amino acids. The CDR3 region has the DNA TGCAGCGTTGAAGCGGGGCCCTTGGCCACCGGGGAGCTGTTTTTT. It encodes CSVEAGPLATGELFF.

This clone was recorded once. The CDR3 DNA sequence: TGTGCCAGCAGTTACACGGGACAGGGGGTAGGGCAGTACTTC. Translated: CASSYTGQGVGQYF. The V call is TRBV27, the J call TRBJ2-7; 11 bases match TRBD1. The CDR3 runs to 14 residues. With V trimmed by 4 bases and J by 9 bases, 8 bases remained unmatched. From germline, CDR1 is MNHEY and CDR2 SMNVEV (reference sequence).

CDR3 residues: CASPGLAGGDEQFF. DNA of the CDR3: TGTGCCAGCCCGGGACTAGCGGGAGGGGATGAGCAGTTCTTC. The chain combines TRBV11-2 with TRBJ2-1, with 16 positions matching TRBD2. Trimming cost V 8 bases and J 8 bases; bases outside gene matches: 3. From germline, CDR1 is SGHAT and CDR2 FQNNGV. This CDR3 is built from 14 residues.

This clone has just one count. The V call is TRBV25-1, the J call TRBJ2-3; D gene unclear. This CDR3 is 12 amino acids long. CDR1 MGHDK and CDR2 SYGVNS come from the germline V gene. V lost 5 bases to trimming and J lost 6 bases, with 9 bases between them. The CDR3: CASSSLPDTQYF. DNA for the CDR3: TGTGCCAGCAGTTCCCTCCCTGATACGCAGTATTTT. The variable domain in full, with the rest retrieved from reference TRBV25-1 and TRBJ2-3, is EADIYQTPRYLVIGTGKKITLECSQTMGHDKMYWYQQDPGMELHLIHYSYGVNSTEKGDLSSESTVSRIRTEHFPLTLESARPSHTSQYLCASSSLPDTQYFGPGTRLTVL.

As to this clone: This CDR3 is also generated by other DNA sequences in the sample. V usage is TRBV30 and J usage is TRBJ2-7; D not resolved. This CDR3 comprises 11 residues. The V and J ends lost 0 bases and 3 bases respectively, with 3 bases between them. CDR1 and CDR2 (germline): GTSNPN, SVGIG (reference sequence). The CDR3 spells CAWSVGYEQYF. The CDR3 coding sequence is TGTGCCTGGAGTGTTGGCTACGAGCAGTACTTC.

The CDR3, as DNA: TGTGCCAGCAGTCTCAACACGGCTGGGGCCAACGTCCTGACTTTC. Encoded protein: CASSLNTAGANVLTF. The J gene is TRBJ2-6, the V gene TRBV27, with no clear D. Per the germline V gene, CDR1 is MNHEY and CDR2 is SMNVEV (reference sequence). This CDR3 is 15 amino acids long. Deletions cut 5 bases from V and 2 bases from J, with 10 bases between.

J is TRBJ2-5 and V is TRBV6-1; maybe TRBD1 (5 bases). There are 12 residues in the CDR3. Per germline, CDR1 MNHNS and CDR2 SASEGT. CDR3 sequence: CASKGYRETQYF. Written as DNA, the CDR3 is TGTGCATCAAAGGGGTATCGAGAGACCCAGTACTTC.

The chain employs TRBV4-1 and TRBJ2-3; 8 bases match TRBD2. The CDR3 totals 15 residues. CDR1 is MGHRA and CDR2 is YSYEKL in the germline V gene. The V segment lost 3 bases and the J segment 6 bases; nucleotides outside the gene matches: 8. This chain's CDR3 is CASSQTAGEADTQYF. DNA for the CDR3: TGCGCCAGCAGCCAGACAGCGGGAGAGGCTGATACGCAGTATTTT.

The gene calls are TRBV29-1 and TRBJ2-5, with TRBD1 as a possible D gene (5 bases). The end of the DNA is better explained by TRBJ2-7, so the J call may be wrong. Germline-derived CDR1 and CDR2 are SQVTM and ANQGSEA. The CDR3 sequence is 14 residues long. The CDR3 region is CSVEEAGLSYEQYF. The CDR3, as DNA: TGCAGCGTTGAAGAGGCAGGGCTATCCTACGAGCAGTACTTC.

Of note for this clone: At one end, the junction sequence differs from germline, possibly due to a read error. The CDR3 DNA reads as TGCGCCAGCAGCCAAGGGGCTAGCGGGACAGACAATGAGCAGTTCTTC. Protein product: CASSQGASGTDNEQFF. The chain links TRBV13 to TRBJ2-1; 9 bases align to TRBD2. CDR1 is PRHDT, CDR2 FYEKMQ, per germline (reference sequence). The CDR3 covers 16 residues.

The chain recombines TRBV29-1 with TRBJ2-1, with 7 bases aligning to TRBD2. This CDR3 has 14 residues. From germline, CDR1 is SQVTM and CDR2 ANQGSEA. V shed 2 bases, J shed 7 bases, and the junction held 8 bases outside the gene matches. For the CDR3, the DNA is TGCAGCGTTGAATCCTCCTTCGGGGGGAATGAGCAGTTCTTC. Encoded protein: CSVESSFGGNEQFF.

This clone showed up just a few times. For the CDR3, the DNA is TGTGCCAGCAGTGCAACGGGCCCCTACAATGAGCAGTTCTTC. Protein sequence: CASSATGPYNEQFF. The chain combines TRBV2 with TRBJ2-1; D call uncertain. CDR3 length: 14 residues. Germline-derived CDR1 and CDR2 are SNHLY and FYNNEI. V lost 4 bases to trimming and J lost 2 bases, with 9 bases between them. The whole variable domain, filled in from reference TRBV2 and TRBJ2-1, reads EPEVTQTPSHQVTQMGQEVILRCVPISNHLYFYWYRQILGQKVEFLVSFYNNEISEKSEIFDDQFSVERPDGSNFTLKIRSTKLEDSAMYFCASSATGPYNEQFFGPGTRLTVL.

The chain links TRBV5-1 to TRBJ2-5, with D perhaps TRBD1 or TRBD2 (5 bases each). The germline gives CDR1 SGHRS, CDR2 YFSETQ. The CDR3 runs 15 residues. Trimming removed 3 bases from V and 3 bases from J, with 15 bases in between. CDR3 in amino acids: CASSWGNRDEETQYF. In DNA form, the CDR3 reads TGCGCCAGCAGCTGGGGGAATCGGGACGAAGAGACCCAGTACTTC.